This TCR beta chain was sequenced during a study of blood T cell repertoires in COVID-19. Study-wide context: The United States, Italy and Spain were the sources of the acute and convalescent COVID-19 samples.

V lost 8 bases and J lost 3; bases outside the gene matches: 10. Germline V gene data show CDR1 as SNHLY and CDR2 as FYNNEI. There are 15 residues in the CDR3. Assay used: immunoSEQ multiplex PCR; TCRdb lists only in-frame clones, some missing. The table records approximately 53,000 clones, 83% of them present only once. Sequencing used peripheral blood. The V gene is TRBV2, the J gene TRBJ2-1; TRBD2 matches at 7 bases. The receptor was isolated from a man in his forties or fifties with acute or convalescent COVID-19. This chain's CDR3 is CASEKTGTIYNEQFF. CDR3 sequence (DNA): TGTGCCAGCGAAAAAACCGGGACTATCTACAATGAGCAGTTCTTC. The whole variable domain, filled in from reference TRBV2 and TRBJ2-1, reads EPEVTQTPSHQVTQMGQEVILRCVPISNHLYFYWYRQILGQKVEFLVSFYNNEISEKSEIFDDQFSVERPDGSNFTLKIRSTKLEDSAMYFCASEKTGTIYNEQFFGPGTRLTVL.